A single sample is the source of the 10 T cell receptor beta chains below, sequenced in a study of T-cell reconstitution after alpha-beta-depleted transplantation in children. The library targeted TCRbeta and was prepared with unique molecular identifiers. TCRdb re-derived calls from the PCR reads in MiXCR, one entry per CDR3 protein. The repertoire holds about a million distinct CDR3 sequences, with about 29% as singletons. Sequenced material: PBMCs, mostly from graft donor cells, taken 360 days after TCRalphabeta/CD19-depleted stem cell transplant. These receptors came from a boy under two years old who had a stem cell transplant for SCID, so the T cells may come from the graft donor.

Only a few counts were recorded for this clonotype. The genes are TRBV12-3 or TRBV12-4 and TRBJ1-5, with 9 bases that match TRBD1. CDR3 length: 15 amino acids. The V segment lost 3 bases and the J segment 5 bases; nucleotides outside the gene matches: 5. CDR3 nucleotides: TGTGCCAGCAGTTTCCGACAGGGGGTCTATCAGCCCCAGCATTTT. Its protein is CASSFRQGVYQPQHF.

This clonotype showed up just a few times. This chain connects TRBV10-3 to TRBJ1-5; the D is unclear. This CDR3 region has 17 residues. V lost 2 bases and J lost 0, with 14 bases in between. CDR1 ENHRY and CDR2 SYGVKD come from the germline V gene. In nucleotides, the CDR3 is TGTGCCATCAGTGAGGTGTACAGCCGAAATAGCAATCAGCCCCAGCATTTT. This sequence encodes CAISEVYSRNSNQPQHF.

This clonotype has a handful of counts. The chain uses TRBV9 and TRBJ2-1, with 10 bases that match TRBD1. The V segment lost 3 bases and the J segment 4 bases; nucleotides outside the gene matches: 4. This CDR3 is built from 15 residues. CDR1 and CDR2 (germline): SGDLS, YYNGEE. CDR3 bases: TGTGCCAGCAGCGCCGGGGGACAGGGGTACAATGAGCAGTTCTTC. The encoded protein is CASSAGGQGYNEQFF.

Only a few counts were recorded for this clonotype. The V gene is TRBV20-1, the J gene TRBJ1-1; possibly TRBD1 for D (5 bases). Germline CDR1 reads DFQATT; CDR2 reads SNEGSKA (reference sequence). CDR3 length: 13 residues. The V and J ends lost 3 bases and 4 bases respectively, with 12 bases between them. CDR3 protein: CSARASGATEAFF. The CDR3 bases are TGCAGTGCTAGGGCTTCCGGGGCCACTGAAGCTTTCTTT.

The rearrangement links TRBV10-3 to TRBJ2-7; D remains ambiguous. The length of the CDR3 is 14 residues. Trimming removed 6 bases at V and 0 bases at J, with 12 bases between. Germline CDR1 reads ENHRY; CDR2 reads SYGVKD. CDR3 sequence reads: CAISAESPSYEQYF. The CDR3 bases are TGTGCCATCAGCGCGGAGTCGCCCTCCTACGAGCAGTACTTC.

This sequence joins TRBV6-2 or TRBV6-3 and TRBJ2-3; possible D gene TRBD2, 6 bases. The CDR3 runs 14 residues. Trimming removed 2 bases at V and 0 bases at J, with 6 bases between. CDR1 MNHEY and CDR2 SVGEGT come from the germline V gene. CDR3 bases: TGTGCCAGCAGTTACGCGGGGAGCACAGATACGCAGTATTTT. Translated: CASSYAGSTDTQYF.

This clonotype came up a few times. V gene TRBV3-1 combines with J gene TRBJ2-7, with TRBD1 identical over 7 bases. V shed 4 bases and J 3 bases; nucleotides not matched to a gene: 6. In germline, CDR1 is LGHDT, CDR2 YNNKEL (reference sequence). CDR3 length: 14 residues. The CDR3 is CASSPWDRIYEQYF. In DNA, the CDR3 is TGTGCCAGCAGCCCCTGGGACAGAATCTACGAGCAGTACTTC.

V is TRBV3-1 and J is TRBJ2-5, with 9 nucleotides matching TRBD2. The CDR3 runs 15 residues. V shed 3 bases and J 3 bases; nucleotides not matched to a gene: 5. The germline V gene has CDR1 LGHDT and CDR2 YNNKEL (reference sequence). The CDR3 protein is CASSHYRTSEETQYF. CDR3 bases: TGTGCCAGCAGCCATTACCGGACTAGCGAAGAGACCCAGTACTTC.

This clonotype was seen a handful of times. This chain links TRBV28 with TRBJ2-7; 10 bases align to TRBD2. The CDR3 consists of 14 residues. V lost 8 bases and J lost 5; bases outside the gene matches: 9. The germline V gene encodes CDR1 MDHEN and CDR2 SYDVKM. CDR3 residues: CASLELAGTDEQYF. The CDR3 bases are TGTGCCAGCCTAGAACTAGCGGGGACGGACGAGCAGTACTTC.

This clonotype occurred a few times. This chain connects TRBV7-9 to TRBJ2-3; D may correspond to TRBD1 or TRBD2 (6 bases each). Trimming shortened V by 0 bases and J by 0 bases, and 10 bases separated the two germline ends. This CDR3 has 16 amino acids. CDR1 is SEHNR and CDR2 is FQNEAQ in the germline V gene (reference sequence). The CDR3 region has the DNA TGTGCCAGCAGCTTAGCGAAGGGGGGCAGCACAGATACGCAGTATTTT. Its translation is CASSLAKGGSTDTQYF.